This T cell receptor beta chain originates from a study of human T cells and chemical hapten exposure. The overall study: For sensitization, 2% DPC was applied to a 2 cm by 2 cm patch of upper inner arm skin.

This clonotype appeared many times. Time point specified: pre-sensitization, week 0. Treatment specified: therapeutic diphenylcyclopropenone sensitization with weekly scalp DPC. The study extracted total RNA from unfractionated whole blood. Germline values: CDR1 SEHNR, CDR2 FQNEAQ (reference sequence). The CDR3 contains 18 residues. V was cut by 2 bases and J by 2 bases, with 20 bases left in between. TCRdb called the RACE reads again in MiXCR, with one record for every CDR3 protein. The sample records some 360,000 distinct CDR3 sequences, 4% to 6% being singletons. The TCR originated in a woman in her fifties or sixties with alopecia areata. Some clones in this sample may be carry-over from other donors' samples. The chain links TRBV7-9 to TRBJ2-3; D is uncertain. Here the sequenced sample was whole blood, taken in connection with sensitization to the hapten diphenylcyclopropenone (DPC). CDR3 amino acids: CASSLLPTKRSITDTQYF. Written as DNA, the CDR3 is TGTGCCAGCAGCTTATTACCCACGAAGCGTTCAATCACAGATACGCAGTATTTT.